This paragraph covers one TCR beta chain sequence. Its specificity is not known. With 60 Vbeta and 13 Jbeta primers, the PCR was carried out. Assay used: immunoSEQ multiplex PCR; TCRdb lists only in-frame clones, some missing. The sample carries about 100,000 clones, roughly 83% recorded once. The sample belongs to a study of cytomegalovirus exposure and HLA in healthy donors. The study, taken as a whole, reports: The authors later found most CMV-associated TCR beta chains appeared HLA-restricted. In an earlier analysis, productive rearrangement rates for most beta V segments clustered near 87% or 30%. Researchers had no immune exposure information except CMV serostatus available.

Germline V CDR1 and CDR2: MNHEY, SMNVEV (reference sequence). Trimming left V 6 bases short and J 5 bases short, with 16 bases between. This CDR3 region has 14 residues. This chain uses TRBV27 with TRBJ2-5; perhaps TRBD2 as D (6 bases). Source material: PBMCs. The receptor was derived from a female donor in good health and CMV-seropositive. The CDR3 here is CASRVDSRGETQYF. The CDR3 nucleotides are TGTGCCAGCAGGGTCGACAGCCGGGGGGAGACCCAGTACTTC.